The entry that follows covers one T cell receptor beta chain sequence. This entry belongs to a study of cytomegalovirus exposure and HLA in healthy donors. The PCR contained 60 Vbeta and 13 Jbeta primers. Generated by immunoSEQ multiplex PCR, the TCRdb table keeps only in-frame clones and is missing some. The sample includes 100,000 to 150,000 clones, about 82% seen only once; the top ten take 1.9%. The CDR3 runs 14 residues. V was cut by 4 bases and J by 5 bases, with 15 bases left in between. Germline CDR1 is SGHNT and CDR2 is YYREEE (reference sequence). The chain couples TRBV5-4 to TRBJ1-1; D perhaps matches TRBD1 (5 bases). This clonotype was sampled from a man over 45 in good health and CMV-seronegative. What was sequenced was PBMCs. In nucleotides, the CDR3 is TGTGCCAGCAGCCGGGGGGTTTCGAGAACTGAAGCTTTCTTT. Translating gives CASSRGVSRTEAFF.